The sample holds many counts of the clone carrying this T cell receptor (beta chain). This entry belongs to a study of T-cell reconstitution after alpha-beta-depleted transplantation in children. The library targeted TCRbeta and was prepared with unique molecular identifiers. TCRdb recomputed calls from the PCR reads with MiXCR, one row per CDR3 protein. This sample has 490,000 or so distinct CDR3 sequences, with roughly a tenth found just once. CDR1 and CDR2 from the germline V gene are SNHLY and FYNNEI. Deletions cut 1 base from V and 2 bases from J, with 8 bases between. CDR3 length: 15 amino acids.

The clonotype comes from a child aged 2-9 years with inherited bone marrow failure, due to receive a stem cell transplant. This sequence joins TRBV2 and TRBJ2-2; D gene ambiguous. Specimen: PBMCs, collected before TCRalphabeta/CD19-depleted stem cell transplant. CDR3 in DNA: TGTGCCAGCAGTGAAGGGACGGTAAACACCGGGGAGCTGTTTTTT. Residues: CASSEGTVNTGELFF.